A single sample is the source of the 19 T cell receptor beta chains below, sequenced in a study of PD-L1 blockade in urothelial cancer. Clones were sequenced by immunoSEQ multiplex PCR, and TCRdb holds only the in-frame ones, with some missing. Of 40,000 or so clones listed, 65% to 90% are singletons. Time point specified: pretreatment peripheral blood. This specimen was PBMCs, taken around atezolizumab (anti-PD-L1) treatment. The receptor source for this set is a man between 60 and 75 years old with urothelial cancer.

The chain joins TRBV7-9 to TRBJ2-5; D is ambiguous. Germline-derived CDR1 and CDR2 are SEHNR and FQNEAQ (reference sequence). This CDR3 is 14 amino acids long. Trimming cost V 3 bases and J 4 bases, with 12 bases left between them. This chain's CDR3 is CASSLMGRLETQYF. In DNA, the CDR3 is TGTGCCAGCAGCTTGATGGGCAGGTTAGAGACCCAGTACTTC.

The gene calls are TRBV7-6 and TRBJ2-3; D is undetermined. The CDR3 runs 13 residues. Trimming removed 3 bases from V and 4 bases from J, with 8 bases in between. From germline, CDR1 is SGHVS and CDR2 FNYEAQ. DNA for the CDR3: TGTGCCAGCAGCTTTAATCCCCCAGATACGCAGTATTTT. Translated, it gives CASSFNPPDTQYF.

J is TRBJ1-3 and V is TRBV5-1; possible D gene TRBD1, 6 bases. Per the germline V gene, CDR1 is SGHRS and CDR2 is YFSETQ. V was clipped by 4 bases and J by 7 bases, with 15 bases between them. There are 14 residues in the CDR3. CDR3 coding DNA: TGCGCCAGCAGCGAGACAGGAGGCCGGAACACCATATATTTT. Translated: CASSETGGRNTIYF.

The rearrangement links TRBV7-6 to TRBJ2-7; 7 nucleotides match TRBD2. The V gene's germline CDR1 is SGHVS and CDR2 FNYEAQ. This CDR3 has 13 amino acids. V shed 5 bases, J shed 3 bases, and the junction held 4 bases outside the gene matches. In DNA form, the CDR3 reads TGTGCCAGCAGCGAGAGCGGGAACTACGAGCAGTACTTC. Residues: CASSESGNYEQYF.

Only one count was recorded for this clone. The rearrangement uses TRBV5-1 and TRBJ1-1; D is possibly TRBD1 (6 bases). The CDR3 has 14 amino acids. Germline CDR1 is SGHRS and CDR2 is YFSETQ. V was cut by 4 bases and J by 3 bases, with 13 bases left in between. The CDR3 is CASSGYRVDTEAFF. The CDR3 region has the DNA TGCGCCAGCAGCGGATACAGGGTGGACACTGAAGCTTTCTTT.

This chain connects TRBV5-1 to TRBJ2-1; D gene unclear. Per germline, CDR1 SGHRS and CDR2 YFSETQ. V was clipped by 3 bases and J by 10 bases, with 8 bases between them. The CDR3 loop spans 11 amino acids. The DNA for the CDR3 is TGCGCCAGCAGCTCCACCAGAGAGCAGTTCTTC. Translation: CASSSTREQFF.

The chain has TRBV7-2 and TRBJ2-7; possibly TRBD1 for D (6 bases). V was pared by 5 bases and J by 3 bases, with 17 bases between. CDR3 length equals 15 residues. Germline CDR1 reads SGHTA; CDR2 reads FQGNSA. The CDR3 region has the DNA TGTGCCAGCAGCCTACAGGGTTCCAAAAACTACGAGCAGTACTTC. This sequence encodes CASSLQGSKNYEQYF.

This clone was picked up one time. The rearrangement joins TRBV5-1 to TRBJ2-5, with 7 nucleotides matching TRBD2. From germline, CDR1 is SGHRS and CDR2 YFSETQ. This CDR3 has 14 residues. The V and J ends lost 0 bases and 1 base, in that order; junction bases with no gene match: 0. The CDR3 DNA reads TGCGCCAGCAGCTTGGGGGGGGGCCAAGAGACCCAGTACTTC. Its protein product is CASSLGGGQETQYF.

This clone came up a few times. The junction departs from germline at one end; a sequencing error may be responsible. The rearrangement joins TRBV30 to TRBJ1-5; D gene unclear. CDR1 and CDR2 (germline): GTSNPN, SVGIG (reference sequence). The CDR3 runs 12 residues. The CDR3, as DNA: TGTGCCGCGGGGATCCGCAACCAGCCCCAGCATTTT. It specifies CAAGIRNQPQHF. The full variable domain, in which reference TRBV30 and TRBJ1-5 provide the parts outside the CDR3, is SQTIHQWPATLVQPVGSPLSLECTVEGTSNPNLYWYRQAAGRGLQLLFYSVGIGQISSEVPQNLSASRPQDRQFILSSKKLLLSDSGFYLCAAGIRNQPQHFGDGTRLSIL.

Concerning this clone itself: Germline is not matched at one junction end, which may reflect a read error. The chain links TRBV29-1 to TRBJ2-5; 8 bases align to TRBD2. Germline V lookup: CDR1 SQVTM, CDR2 ANQGSEA. This CDR3 contains 14 residues. This CDR3 is CSVEGGAGEETQYF. The CDR3 region has the DNA TGCAGCGTCGAAGGAGGAGCGGGGGAAGAGACCCAGTACTTC.

With regard to this clone: The junction differs from germline at one of its ends, possibly a read error. This chain connects TRBV4-1 to TRBJ1-2; D uncertain. Germline CDR1 MGHRA, CDR2 YSYEKL. The CDR3 has 13 residues. The CDR3 nucleotides read TGCGCCAGCAGCCAAGAGACTTCGGGTAATACGTGGTTC. It is translated as CASSQETSGNTWF.

This clone turned up a few times. The V call is TRBV5-8, the J call TRBJ2-2; D gene unclear. V was pared by 0 bases and J by 8 bases, with 14 bases between. Germline-derived CDR1 and CDR2 are SGHTS and YDEGEE. The length of the CDR3 is 15 residues. The CDR3 DNA sequence: TGTGCCAGCAGCTTGGGAACTACCTCCGCGGGGGAGCTGTTTTTT. This codes for CASSLGTTSAGELFF.

V and J are TRBV9 and TRBJ2-2; TRBD2 agrees at 7 bases. V shed 0 bases and J 5 bases; nucleotides not matched to a gene: 7. The CDR3 runs to 16 residues. Germline CDR1 and CDR2: SGDLS and YYNGEE. CDR3 coding DNA: TGTGCCAGCAGCGTAGGGGGGGGTGAGGGAACCGGGGAGCTGTTTTTT. This codes for CASSVGGGEGTGELFF.

This chain connects TRBV6-1 to TRBJ2-1; D is perhaps TRBD1 (7 bases). Trimming left V 0 bases short and J 3 bases short, with 15 bases between. Germline loops: CDR1 MNHNS, CDR2 SASEGT. The CDR3 has 17 residues. The CDR3 sequence: CASSEATGVGGYNEQFF. The CDR3 nucleotides are TGTGCCAGCAGTGAAGCCACAGGGGTGGGGGGCTACAATGAGCAGTTCTTC.

This clone was detected only a few times. This chain joins TRBV7-7 and TRBJ2-1; perhaps TRBD1 as D (6 bases). CDR1 and CDR2 from the germline V gene are SSHAT and FNYEAQ (reference sequence). The CDR3 has 13 residues. The V gene lost 6 bases and the J gene lost 4 bases, with 10 bases spanning the gap. CDR3 residues: CASSQDRYNEQFF. DNA of the CDR3: TGTGCCAGCAGTCAGGACAGATACAATGAGCAGTTCTTC.

The chain employs TRBV5-6 and TRBJ1-3; no reliable D call. The CDR3 has 14 amino acids. The germline V gene encodes CDR1 SGHDT and CDR2 YYEEEE. The V and J ends lost 4 bases and 3 bases respectively, with 11 bases between them. In nucleotides, the CDR3 is TGTGCCAGCAGCGTGGATCAGATTGGAAACACCATATATTTT. It translates to CASSVDQIGNTIYF.

J is TRBJ2-7 and V is TRBV4-1; 8 nucleotides agree with TRBD2. The CDR3 extends over 18 amino acids. The V and J ends lost 0 bases and 1 base, in that order; junction bases with no gene match: 11. Germline assignment: CDR1 MGHRA and CDR2 YSYEKL. The CDR3 DNA is TGCGCCAGCAGCCAAGATCGAGGCGGGGGGTCGATTTCCTACGAGCAGTACTTC. It is translated as CASSQDRGGGSISYEQYF.

This rearrangement joins TRBV5-5 to TRBJ2-7; D is ambiguous. CDR1 is SGHKS, CDR2 YYEKEE, per germline (reference sequence). V shed 0 bases and J shed 5 bases, with 15 bases lying between them. The CDR3 spans 15 residues. The CDR3 here is CASSLGWSINNEQYF. The CDR3 coding sequence is TGTGCCAGCAGCTTGGGGTGGAGTATTAACAACGAGCAGTACTTC.

Worth noting for this clone: One junction end does not reproduce the germline sequence, and a read error may be involved. V usage is TRBV7-7 and J usage is TRBJ2-5, with TRBD1 matching 7 bases. The CDR3 length is 14 residues. Germline V CDR1 and CDR2: SSHAT, FNYEAQ (reference sequence). The DNA for the CDR3 is TGTGCTAGCAGCGAAGGGACAGCCCAAGAGACCCAGTACTTC. Translation: CASSEGTAQETQYF.